The 30 T cell receptor beta chains below were found in one sample sequenced in a study of neurological immune-mediated disorders. TCRdb ran MiXCR on the 5' RACE reads and lists one entry per CDR3 protein. The repertoire holds fewer than 90,000 distinct CDR3 sequences, with 4% to 6% as singletons. The sample consisted of PBMCs. The receptors come from a man aged 18 to 29 with multiple sclerosis.

The chain joins TRBV7-3 to TRBJ2-3; a weak D match, TRBD2 (7 bases). The CDR3 consists of 16 residues. Germline values: CDR1 SGHTA, CDR2 FQGTGA. V was shortened by 3 bases and J by 3 bases, with 16 bases between the two germline ends. The CDR3 bases are TGTGCCAGCAGCTTCACCTCGGGGGGCCTAACAGATACGCAGTATTTT. It encodes CASSFTSGGLTDTQYF.

This clonotype was found many times. The gene calls are TRBV5-1 and TRBJ1-2; TRBD1 is a possible D gene (6 bases). The CDR3 consists of 14 residues. Germline assignment: CDR1 SGHRS and CDR2 YFSETQ. V was shortened by 1 base and J by 5 bases, with 12 bases between the two germline ends. The CDR3 DNA sequence: TGCGCCAGCAGCTTGACCACAGGGACTTATGGCTACACCTTC. It translates to CASSLTTGTYGYTF.

As for this clonotype: A single base separates this from a much larger clone, so it may be a read error. This chain joins TRBV10-3 and TRBJ1-1, with D hard to call. Germline V gene sequence: CDR1 ENHRY, CDR2 SYGVKD. Trimming shortened V by 1 base and J by 1 base, and 7 bases separated the two germline ends. The length of the CDR3 is 14 residues. This chain's CDR3 is CAISEYWGNTEAFF. In nucleotides, the CDR3 is TGTGCCATCAGTGAGTATTGGGGGAACACTGAAGCTTTCTTT.

This clonotype showed up many times. Germline and junction disagree at one end, which may indicate a read error. This rearrangement joins TRBV5-5 to TRBJ2-7; weak D call: TRBD2 (5 bases). The CDR3 sequence is 13 residues long. CDR1 is SGHKS and CDR2 is YYEKEE in the germline V gene (reference sequence). The DNA of the CDR3 is TGTGCCAGCAGCCCCCATGAGCGGAGCCCCCCGGGCTTC. Translation: CASSPHERSPPGF.

This clonotype occurred many times. The chain joins TRBV27 to TRBJ2-1; D not certain. Trimming took 6 bases from V and 3 from J, leaving 3 bases between them. Germline CDR1 and CDR2: MNHEY and SMNVEV (reference sequence). The CDR3 extends over 11 amino acids. The CDR3 DNA sequence: TGTGCCAGCAGATACTACAATGAGCAGTTCTTC. Protein product: CASRYYNEQFF.

Points on this clonotype: This may be a read error: a much more frequent sequence differs by one nucleotide. V and J are TRBV6-2 or TRBV6-3 and TRBJ2-3; D ambiguous. This CDR3 contains 14 residues. V dropped 4 bases and J dropped 2 bases, with 10 bases sitting between them. Germline CDR1 reads MNHEY; CDR2 reads SVGEGT. CDR3 bases: TGTGCCAGCAGTTTATTTGGAATCACAGATACGCAGTATTTT. Residues: CASSLFGITDTQYF.

This chain uses TRBV20-1 with TRBJ2-7; D is perhaps TRBD1 (5 bases). Germline V lookup: CDR1 DFQATT, CDR2 SNEGSKA (reference sequence). The CDR3 sequence is 15 residues long. V lost 2 bases and J 7 bases, leaving 21 bases between the germline ends. CDR3 sequence: CSARPGRGSSQEQYF. For the CDR3, the DNA is TGCAGTGCTAGACCAGGAAGGGGATCTTCCCAAGAGCAGTACTTC.

The V and J genes are TRBV20-1 and TRBJ2-5; TRBD1 might be the D (5 bases). V was cut by 6 bases and J by 5 bases, with 19 bases left in between. The CDR3 has 14 amino acids. The V gene's germline CDR1 is DFQATT and CDR2 SNEGSKA (reference sequence). The CDR3 here is CSALRRELRETQYF. As DNA, the CDR3 is TGCAGTGCCCTTCGCAGGGAATTGAGGGAGACCCAGTACTTC.

This clonotype was seen at least ten times. This chain uses TRBV20-1 with TRBJ2-3; D not resolved. Germline V gene sequence: CDR1 DFQATT, CDR2 SNEGSKA (reference sequence). The germline V and J ends were trimmed by 6 bases and 2 bases, with 9 bases remaining between them. The CDR3 is 12 amino acids. This CDR3 reads CSAAQDTDTQYF. The DNA for the CDR3 is TGCAGTGCGGCCCAGGACACAGATACGCAGTATTTT.

The table lists this clonotype with many counts. J is TRBJ1-5 and V is TRBV12-3 or TRBV12-4; maybe TRBD1 (5 bases). Trimming removed 3 bases from V and 5 bases from J, with 14 bases in between. The CDR3 runs to 15 residues. The CDR3 coding sequence is TGTGCCAGCAGTTTTAAAGGGGACCTCCATCAGCCCCAGCATTTT. This encodes CASSFKGDLHQPQHF.

This clonotype was found many times. V is TRBV24-1 and J is TRBJ1-2; D may be TRBD1 (5 bases). The CDR3 has 11 amino acids. The germline V gene encodes CDR1 KGHDR and CDR2 SFDVKD. Trimming took 9 bases from V and 4 from J, leaving 8 bases between them. CDR3 bases: TGTGCCACCTCGGGGACCTATGGCTACACCTTC. Translated: CATSGTYGYTF.

This clonotype was recorded at least ten times. The V and J genes are TRBV11-2 and TRBJ2-7; 8 bases align to TRBD1. The CDR3 consists of 13 residues. V lost 5 bases to trimming and J lost 4 bases; unmatched junction nucleotides: 4. Germline V gives CDR1 SGHAT, CDR2 FQNNGV. The CDR3 reads CASSRTGRYEQYF. The CDR3 DNA sequence: TGTGCCAGCAGCCGGACAGGGAGGTACGAGCAGTACTTC.

This clonotype was recorded at least ten times. This may come from a read error, since a much larger clone is one base off. The chain has TRBV20-1 and TRBJ2-2; D remains ambiguous. With 3 bases removed from V and 8 bases from J, the gap between germline ends came to 10 bases. The CDR3 totals 12 residues. The V gene's germline CDR1 is DFQATT and CDR2 SNEGSKA (reference sequence). CDR3 protein: CSARRWGGELFF. DNA of the CDR3: TGCAGTGCTAGGAGATGGGGTGGGGAGCTGTTTTTT.

This clonotype was found many times. V gene TRBV15 combines with J gene TRBJ2-6; D unresolved. Trimming cost V 6 bases and J 0 bases, with 3 bases left between them. Germline V lookup: CDR1 LNHNV, CDR2 YYDKDF (reference sequence). There are 13 residues in the CDR3. CDR3 sequence (DNA): TGTGCCACCAGTAACTCTGGGGCCAACGTCCTGACTTTC. Amino acids: CATSNSGANVLTF.

A remark on this clonotype: Compared with germline, one end of the junction differs, possibly owing to a read error. V usage is TRBV20-1 and J usage is TRBJ1-5, with 7 bases matching TRBD1. CDR1 DFQATT and CDR2 SNEGSKA come from the germline V gene (reference sequence). The CDR3 sequence is 16 residues long. Here the CDR3 DNA reads TGCAGTGCTAGTACAGGGGTCTTAGCGGGCAATCAGCCCCAGAATTTT. Translated: CSASTGVLAGNQPQNF.

In this sample, this clonotype turned up many times. The rearrangement joins TRBV5-1 to TRBJ1-6, with 8 bases lining up with TRBD1. The CDR3 has 17 residues. Germline trimming cut 4 bases from V and 5 bases from J; bases unmatched to any gene: 11. Germline values: CDR1 SGHRS, CDR2 YFSETQ. This CDR3 is CASSRGRPGQDNSPLHF. CDR3 in DNA: TGCGCCAGCAGCCGAGGGAGACCGGGACAGGATAATTCACCCCTCCACTTT. The full variable domain, rest sourced from reference TRBV5-1 and TRBJ1-6, is KAGVTQTPRYLIKTRGQQVTLSCSPISGHRSVSWYQQTPGQGLQFLFEYFSETQRNKGNFPGRFSGRQFSNSRSEMNVSTLELGDSALYLCASSRGRPGQDNSPLHFGNGTRLTVT.

Many counts were recorded for this clonotype. The genes are TRBV28 and TRBJ2-7; D is perhaps TRBD2 (6 bases). Trimming removed 5 bases at V and 5 bases at J, with 16 bases between. Germline V lookup: CDR1 MDHEN, CDR2 SYDVKM. This CDR3 has 14 residues. The CDR3 region has the DNA TGTGCCAGCAGTCCCATGGGACTTTCCCACGAGCAGTACTTC. It is translated as CASSPMGLSHEQYF.

Many counts were recorded for this clonotype. V is TRBV5-5 and J is TRBJ2-3; TRBD2 matches 12 bases. In germline, CDR1 is SGHKS, CDR2 YYEKEE (reference sequence). The junction had 5 bases not matched to a gene; V was cut back by 3 bases and J by 6 bases. The CDR3 is made up of 15 amino acids. In DNA form, the CDR3 reads TGTGCCAGCAGCTCCGGACTAGCGGGACGGGATACGCAGTATTTT. Protein: CASSSGLAGRDTQYF. Drawing the rest from reference TRBV5-5 and TRBJ2-3, the complete variable domain is DAGVTQSPTHLIKTRGQQVTLRCSPISGHKSVSWYQQVLGQGPQFIFQYYEKEERGRGNFPDRFSARQFPNYSSELNVNALLLGDSALYLCASSSGLAGRDTQYFGPGTRLTVL.

This clonotype was detected ten times or more. The chain combines TRBV7-2 with TRBJ2-3; 8 bases fit TRBD2. Germline loops: CDR1 SGHTA, CDR2 FQGNSA. The CDR3 spans 16 residues. V was pared by 2 bases and J by 0 bases, with 4 bases of the junction left unmatched. The CDR3 here is CASSLRGGGSTDTQYF. The CDR3 coding sequence is TGTGCCAGCAGCTTACGTGGCGGGGGGAGCACAGATACGCAGTATTTT.

Remarks on this clonotype: A much larger clone lies one base from this, so it may be a read error. The chain combines TRBV20-1 with TRBJ1-2; D not certain. Germline V gives CDR1 DFQATT, CDR2 SNEGSKA (reference sequence). The CDR3 is 13 amino acids. V gave up 4 bases and J gave up 0 bases, with 9 bases separating them. In DNA, the CDR3 is TGCAGTGCTATGGGGAAGACTAACTATGGCTACACCTTC. Amino acid sequence: CSAMGKTNYGYTF.

This rearrangement joins TRBV20-1 to TRBJ2-1; no clear D. This CDR3 is built from 15 residues. CDR1 and CDR2 (germline): DFQATT, SNEGSKA (reference sequence). V was shortened by 0 bases and J by 7 bases, with 16 bases between the two germline ends. In DNA form, the CDR3 reads TGCAGTGCTAGAGATCGCCAGAAGATGTGGAATGAGCAGTTCTTC. It codes for CSARDRQKMWNEQFF.

This clonotype was recorded at least ten times. The chain has TRBV29-1 and TRBJ1-4; D gene ambiguous. Germline CDR1 reads SQVTM; CDR2 reads ANQGSEA. This CDR3 spans 12 amino acids. V lost 1 base and J 7 bases, leaving 7 bases between the germline ends. The CDR3 DNA follows: TGCAGCGTTGAAGTGCGGGGTGAAAAACTGTTTTTT. This gives the protein CSVEVRGEKLFF.

The chain employs TRBV3-1 and TRBJ1-1; D ambiguous. V was pared by 4 bases and J by 1 base, with 7 bases between. CDR1 LGHDT and CDR2 YNNKEL come from the germline V gene (reference sequence). CDR3 length equals 13 residues. CDR3 loop: CASSLERNTEAFF. Written as DNA, the CDR3 is TGTGCCAGCAGCCTAGAAAGGAACACTGAAGCTTTCTTT.

This clonotype was seen many times. The genes are TRBV20-1 and TRBJ2-2; D unresolved. CDR1 and CDR2 from the germline V gene are DFQATT and SNEGSKA (reference sequence). This CDR3 comprises 15 residues. The V end was cut by 4 bases, the J end by 1 base, with 13 bases between. The CDR3 coding sequence is TGCAGTGCTAAGCCACGGACGGTGAACACCGGGGAGCTGTTTTTT. It encodes CSAKPRTVNTGELFF.

This clonotype came up many times. The V and J genes are TRBV6-6 and TRBJ2-7, with D perhaps TRBD1 (6 bases). V was cut by 5 bases and J by 2 bases, with 10 bases left in between. This CDR3 spans 13 amino acids. From germline, CDR1 is MNHNY and CDR2 SVGAGI (reference sequence). The CDR3 DNA is TGTGCCAGCAGTGGACAGCAAACCTACGAGCAGTACTTC. Translated: CASSGQQTYEQYF.

This clonotype appeared many times. The V gene is TRBV5-4, the J gene TRBJ2-7; 13 bases agree with TRBD2. From germline, CDR1 is SGHNT and CDR2 YYREEE (reference sequence). After removal of 4 bases from V and 0 bases from J, the junction contained 10 bases not matched to a gene. The CDR3 extends over 18 amino acids. The CDR3 sequence is CASSPRTSGGLSSYEQYF. The CDR3 bases are TGTGCCAGCAGCCCTCGGACTAGCGGGGGCTTAAGCTCCTACGAGCAGTACTTC.

This clonotype showed up many times. The chain joins TRBV5-4 to TRBJ2-7; the D gene is possibly TRBD1 (6 bases). Trimming removed 0 bases from V and 7 bases from J, with 20 bases in between. The CDR3 loop spans 16 amino acids. Germline-derived CDR1 and CDR2 are SGHNT and YYREEE (reference sequence). CDR3 DNA: TGTGCCAGCAGCTTGGCTACAGGGCCCCGACGGTGGGAGCAGTACTTC. Translation: CASSLATGPRRWEQYF.

In its sample, this clonotype was seen many times. Germline and junction disagree at one end, which may indicate a read error. V gene TRBV29-1 combines with J gene TRBJ2-5; D remains ambiguous. Germline loops: CDR1 SQVTM, CDR2 ANQGSEA. The CDR3 consists of 9 residues. The chain's CDR3 is CSGDRCRAF. The CDR3 DNA reads as TGCAGCGGAGACCGTTGTCGGGCCTTC.

This clonotype was counted at least ten times. V and J are TRBV6-2 or TRBV6-3 and TRBJ2-2; weak D call: TRBD1 (5 bases). The CDR3 covers 14 residues. Looked up from germline, CDR1 is MNHEY and CDR2 is SVGEGT. V lost 2 bases, J lost 3 bases, and 7 bases lay in between. CDR3 nucleotide sequence: TGTGCCAGCAGTTACAGGGGCCACACCGGGGAGCTGTTTTTT. Protein product: CASSYRGHTGELFF.

This clonotype is a singleton in its sample. A read error is possible here, since a much larger clone lies one base away. J is TRBJ2-2 and V is TRBV27; D call uncertain. The germline V gene has CDR1 MNHEY and CDR2 SMNVEV (reference sequence). V was clipped by 3 bases and J by 6 bases, with 8 bases between them. The CDR3 is 13 residues long. The chain's CDR3 is CASSFTDAGELFF. For the CDR3, the DNA is TGTGCCAGCAGTTTCACTGACGCCGGGGAGCTGTTTTTT.